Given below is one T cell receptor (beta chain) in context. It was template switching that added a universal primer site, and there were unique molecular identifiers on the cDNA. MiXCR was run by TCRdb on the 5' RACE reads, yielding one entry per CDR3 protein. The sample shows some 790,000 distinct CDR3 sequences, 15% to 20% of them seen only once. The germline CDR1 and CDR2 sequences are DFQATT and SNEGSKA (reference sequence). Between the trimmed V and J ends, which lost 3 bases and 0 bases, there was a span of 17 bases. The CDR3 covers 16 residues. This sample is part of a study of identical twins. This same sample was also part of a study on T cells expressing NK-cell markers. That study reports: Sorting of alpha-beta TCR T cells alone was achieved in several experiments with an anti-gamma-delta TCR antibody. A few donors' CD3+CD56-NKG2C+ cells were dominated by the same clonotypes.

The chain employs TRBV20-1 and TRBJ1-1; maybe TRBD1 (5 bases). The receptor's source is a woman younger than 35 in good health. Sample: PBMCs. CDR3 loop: CSASRWGRELNTEAFF. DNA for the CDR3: TGCAGTGCTAGTCGTTGGGGCAGGGAGTTGAACACTGAAGCTTTCTTT.